Each of the 21 T cell receptor beta chains below was sequenced from the same sample in a study of cytomegalovirus exposure and HLA in healthy donors. The study ran its PCR with 60 Vbeta and 13 Jbeta primers. Only in-frame clones appear in the TCRdb table, and some are missing; sequencing was by immunoSEQ multiplex PCR. The sample has 100,000 to 150,000 clones; 66% are singletons. The sample comprised PBMCs. Source of these receptors: a man younger than 30 in good health and CMV-seronegative.

This clone occurred once. The chain carries TRBV7-2 and TRBJ2-1; D perhaps matches TRBD2 (5 bases). Trimming stripped 8 bases from V and 7 bases from J, with 15 bases between. The CDR3 is 13 amino acids. Germline assignment: CDR1 SGHTA and CDR2 FQGNSA. CDR3 region: CASCTRVSNEQFF. The CDR3 DNA follows: TGTGCCAGCTGTACTAGAGTATCTAATGAGCAGTTCTTC.

The CDR3 region has the DNA TGTGCCAGCAGTTCCAAAAGGGGGGGGGATCAGCCCCAGCATTTT. Residues: CASSSKRGGDQPQHF. The V call is TRBV6-6, the J call TRBJ1-5; maybe TRBD1 (6 bases). The ends were cut back, 4 bases at V and 5 bases at J, with 15 bases in the middle. Germline lookup yields CDR1 MNHNY and CDR2 SVGAGI (reference sequence). The CDR3 sequence is 15 residues long.

V is TRBV12-5 and J is TRBJ2-2; TRBD2 might be the D (6 bases). Germline-derived CDR1 and CDR2 are LGHNT and FRNRAP. The V end lost 7 bases, the J end lost 1 base, and 10 bases lay between the germline ends. The CDR3 sequence is 14 residues long. This CDR3 is CASASGGNTGELFF. In DNA form, the CDR3 reads TGTGCTAGTGCCTCCGGGGGGAACACCGGGGAGCTGTTTTTT. Using reference TRBV12-5 and TRBJ2-2 for the parts outside the CDR3, the full variable domain is DARVTQTPRHKVTEMGQEVTMRCQPILGHNTVFWYRQTMMQGLELLAYFRNRAPLDDSGMPKDRFSAEMPDATLATLKIQPSEPRDSAVYFCASASGGNTGELFFGEGSRLTVL.

The chain links TRBV5-6 to TRBJ2-5; the match to TRBD1 covers 7 bases. The length of the CDR3 is 14 residues. Germline V lookup: CDR1 SGHDT, CDR2 YYEEEE. The junction had 4 bases not matched to a gene; V was cut back by 1 base and J by 4 bases. This CDR3 reads CASSLTGVGETQYF. CDR3 DNA sequence: TGTGCCAGCAGCTTGACAGGGGTCGGAGAGACCCAGTACTTC.

The rearrangement joins TRBV6-1 to TRBJ1-6, with D maybe TRBD1 (6 bases). The CDR3 has 14 amino acids. CDR1 is MNHNS, CDR2 SASEGT, per germline. V lost 6 bases and J lost 10, with 16 bases in between. The DNA of the CDR3 is TGTGCCAGCAGATACCGGGACACCAGATCACCCCTCCACTTT. Encoded protein: CASRYRDTRSPLHF.

V and J are TRBV5-4 and TRBJ2-7, with D maybe TRBD1 (6 bases). The germline CDR1 and CDR2 sequences are SGHNT and YYREEE (reference sequence). Trimming took off 0 bases at V and 7 bases at J, with 17 bases between the two ends. The CDR3 runs to 15 residues. CDR3 sequence reads: CASSLGGRGADEQYF. The CDR3 DNA is TGTGCCAGCAGCTTGGGAGGCAGGGGCGCGGATGAGCAGTACTTC.

The chain's CDR3 is CASSLAQNTGELFF. The CDR3 nucleotides read TGTGCCAGCAGCTTAGCCCAGAACACCGGGGAGCTGTTTTTT. The chain couples TRBV7-6 to TRBJ2-2; D gene uncertain. Germline CDR1 is SGHVS and CDR2 is FNYEAQ. Deletions cut 0 bases from V and 1 base from J, with 3 bases between. CDR3 length equals 14 residues.

The chain employs TRBV5-1 and TRBJ2-5; unclear D gene. The CDR3 length is 11 residues. Germline V lookup: CDR1 SGHRS, CDR2 YFSETQ. Trimming removed 1 base at V and 6 bases at J, with 4 bases between. CDR3 in amino acids: CASSLSKTQYF. CDR3 DNA: TGCGCCAGCAGCTTGAGCAAGACCCAGTACTTC.

This clone was detected only a few times. The gene calls are TRBV30 and TRBJ1-2; TRBD1 is a possible D gene (5 bases). This CDR3 contains 12 residues. The V end was cut by 0 bases, the J end by 13 bases, with 15 bases between. Germline V gives CDR1 GTSNPN, CDR2 SVGIG (reference sequence). CDR3 region: CAWSVQDRKGTF. CDR3 DNA sequence: TGTGCCTGGAGTGTACAAGACAGAAAAGGCACCTTC. The variable domain in full, completed from reference TRBV30 and TRBJ1-2, reads SQTIHQWPATLVQPVGSPLSLECTVEGTSNPNLYWYRQAAGRGLQLLFYSVGIGQISSEVPQNLSASRPQDRQFILSSKKLLLSDSGFYLCAWSVQDRKGTFGSGTRLTVV.

The rearrangement joins TRBV19 to TRBJ1-1; no reliable D call. The CDR3 is 14 amino acids. Germline lookup yields CDR1 LNHDA and CDR2 SQIVND (reference sequence). The V end was cut by 4 bases, the J end by 1 base, with 10 bases between. Written as DNA, the CDR3 is TGTGCCAGTAGTAAATATAGTAGGAACACTGAAGCTTTCTTT. It specifies CASSKYSRNTEAFF.

This clone occurred a few times. The rearrangement joins TRBV5-4 to TRBJ1-1; D is unresolved. Per the germline V gene, CDR1 is SGHNT and CDR2 is YYREEE (reference sequence). This CDR3 has 12 amino acids. The V and J ends lost 6 bases and 9 bases respectively, with 15 bases between them. The CDR3: CASTAGGYKAFF. The CDR3 nucleotides are TGTGCCAGCACCGCCGGCGGATATAAAGCTTTCTTT.

The V gene is TRBV6-4, the J gene TRBJ2-3, with 8 bases aligning to TRBD1. The CDR3 is 14 residues long. Germline CDR1 is MRHNA and CDR2 is SNTAGT. Trimming at V came to 1 base and at J to 4 bases, leaving 1 base not matched to a gene. The CDR3 nucleotides read TGTGCCAGCAGTGACTTACAGGGGGCAGATACGCAGTATTTT. This translates into CASSDLQGADTQYF.

V is TRBV6-5 and J is TRBJ1-1; D unresolved. V lost 6 bases and J lost 0, with 11 bases in between. Germline V gene data show CDR1 as MNHEY and CDR2 as SVGAGI. This CDR3 contains 14 residues. CDR3 DNA: TGTGCCAGCAGCCTTTCCGGGTTGAACACTGAAGCTTTCTTT. It yields the protein CASSLSGLNTEAFF.

The V call is TRBV7-9, the J call TRBJ1-5; maybe TRBD1 (5 bases). CDR1 and CDR2 (germline): SEHNR, FQNEAQ (reference sequence). Trimming stripped 2 bases from V and 8 bases from J, with 10 bases between. This CDR3 is 13 amino acids long. The CDR3 loop reads CASSLTGGEPQHF. For the CDR3, the DNA is TGTGCCAGCAGCTTAACCGGGGGAGAGCCCCAGCATTTT.

This chain uses TRBV11-2 with TRBJ1-1; the D gene is possibly TRBD1 (6 bases). Trimming took off 5 bases at V and 7 bases at J, with 20 bases between the two ends. The CDR3 extends over 15 amino acids. Germline assignment: CDR1 SGHAT and CDR2 FQNNGV. The CDR3 reads CASSTRGETFSEAFF. The CDR3 bases are TGTGCCAGCAGCACCAGGGGCGAGACTTTTAGTGAAGCTTTCTTT.

The V and J genes are TRBV9 and TRBJ2-7; D remains ambiguous. The CDR3 extends over 14 amino acids. CDR1 and CDR2 from the germline V gene are SGDLS and YYNGEE. The ends were cut back, 2 bases at V and 5 bases at J, with 14 bases in the middle. CDR3 sequence reads: CASSVGRISHEQYF. For the CDR3, the DNA is TGTGCCAGCAGCGTTGGCAGGATTTCCCACGAGCAGTACTTC.

J is TRBJ1-1 and V is TRBV6-6, with 9 bases matching TRBD1. Germline V gene lookup returns CDR1 MNHNY and CDR2 SVGAGI (reference sequence). This CDR3 has 16 residues. Trimming cost V 2 bases and J 0 bases; bases outside gene matches: 4. CDR3 sequence reads: CASSYGQGRVNTEAFF. In DNA, the CDR3 is TGTGCCAGCAGTTACGGACAGGGGAGGGTGAACACTGAAGCTTTCTTT.

V gene TRBV14 combines with J gene TRBJ2-5; 9 positions agree with TRBD1. CDR1 is SGHDN, CDR2 FVKESK, per germline. The length of the CDR3 is 15 residues. After removal of 4 bases from V and 6 bases from J, the junction contained 9 bases not matched to a gene. Written as DNA, the CDR3 is TGTGCCAGCAGCCCTTGGACAGGGGATATGAAGACCCAGTACTTC. Translated: CASSPWTGDMKTQYF.

A few counts support this clone. The chain employs TRBV6-1 and TRBJ2-7; 8 nucleotides line up with TRBD1. The CDR3 covers 14 residues. Trimming at V came to 8 bases and at J to 4 bases, leaving 10 bases not matched to a gene. Germline CDR1 reads MNHNS; CDR2 reads SASEGT. The CDR3 DNA sequence: TGTGCCAGCGAATTGAGGACAGGGACTTACGAGCAGTACTTC. This gives the protein CASELRTGTYEQYF.

V gene TRBV27 combines with J gene TRBJ1-2, with 7 bases matching TRBD1. The junction had 7 bases not matched to a gene; V was cut back by 0 bases and J by 3 bases. CDR1 is MNHEY, CDR2 SMNVEV, per germline (reference sequence). CDR3 size: 16 residues. CDR3 in amino acids: CASSLSTGERYYGYTF. The CDR3 region has the DNA TGTGCCAGCAGTTTATCTACAGGGGAGAGGTACTATGGCTACACCTTC.

This clone has just a few counts. This chain links TRBV27 with TRBJ2-1; D possibly corresponds to TRBD1 (5 bases). This CDR3 is 18 amino acids long. V gave up 3 bases and J gave up 0 bases, with 18 bases separating them. CDR1 MNHEY and CDR2 SMNVEV come from the germline V gene (reference sequence). The CDR3 reads CASSLWGQGGFSYNEQFF. For the CDR3, the DNA is TGTGCCAGCAGTTTGTGGGGCCAGGGTGGATTCTCCTACAATGAGCAGTTCTTC.